This T cell receptor (beta chain) appears in the sequencing data of a study of T cells in women clearing cervical HPV infection. Study outcomes and limitations: Controls had more TRBV6-7 (about 0.16%) than cases (about 0.11%). It is unknown whether associations predate infection; no effector/memory or HPV-specific sorting.

Prevalent HPV16 infections were excluded; only incident single HPV16 infections included. On this clone itself: What it recognizes is unknown. The CDR3 goes on 3 residues after the read ends, and that part is filled in from the germline J gene.

The data were produced by immunoSEQ multiplex PCR, yet TCRdb's version contains in-frame clones alone and is incomplete. The listing contains more than 40,000 clones. CDR3 size: 13 residues. Germline lookup yields CDR1 MNHNS and CDR2 SASEGT. The sequence was obtained from a woman between 18 and 70 years old with a cervical HPV16 infection that either progressed to CIN3+ or cleared (not recorded which). Sequencing used blood buffy coat. The chain links TRBV6-1 to TRBJ1-2, with D perhaps matching TRBD1 (5 bases). The CDR3 is CASSEGGDGGYTF. The CDR3 DNA, read in part, is TGTGCCAGCAGTGAAGGCGGGGACGGGGGC.